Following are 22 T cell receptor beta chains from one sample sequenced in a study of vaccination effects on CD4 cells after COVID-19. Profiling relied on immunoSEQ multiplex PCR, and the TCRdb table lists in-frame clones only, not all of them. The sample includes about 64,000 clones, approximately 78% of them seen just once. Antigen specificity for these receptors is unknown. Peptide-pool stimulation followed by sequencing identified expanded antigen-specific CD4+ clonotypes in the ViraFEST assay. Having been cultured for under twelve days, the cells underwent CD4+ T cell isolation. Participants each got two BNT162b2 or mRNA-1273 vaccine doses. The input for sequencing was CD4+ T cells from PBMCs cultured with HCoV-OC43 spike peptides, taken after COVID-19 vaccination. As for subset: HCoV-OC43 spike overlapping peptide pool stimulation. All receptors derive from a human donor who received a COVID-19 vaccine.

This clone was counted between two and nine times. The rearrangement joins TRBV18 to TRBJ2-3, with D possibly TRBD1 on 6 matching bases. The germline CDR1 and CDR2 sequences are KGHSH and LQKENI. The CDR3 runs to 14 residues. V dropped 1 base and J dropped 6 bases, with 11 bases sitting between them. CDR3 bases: TGTGCCAGCTCACCACGAGGGGGTTGGGATACGCAGTATTTT. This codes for CASSPRGGWDTQYF.

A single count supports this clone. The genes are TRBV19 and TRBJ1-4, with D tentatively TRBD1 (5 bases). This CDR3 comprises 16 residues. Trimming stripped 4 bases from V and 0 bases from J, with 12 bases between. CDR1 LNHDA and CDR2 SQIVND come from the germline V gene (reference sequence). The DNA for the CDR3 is TGTGCCAGTAGTAATCGTGGGGGAACAACTAATGAAAAACTGTTTTTT. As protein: CASSNRGGTTNEKLFF.

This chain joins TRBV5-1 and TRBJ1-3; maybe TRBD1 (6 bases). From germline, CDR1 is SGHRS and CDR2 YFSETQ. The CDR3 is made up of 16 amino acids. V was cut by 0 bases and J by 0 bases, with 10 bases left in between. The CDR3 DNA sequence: TGCGCCAGCAGCTTGGTACAGGGCTACTCTGGAAACACCATATATTTT. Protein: CASSLVQGYSGNTIYF.

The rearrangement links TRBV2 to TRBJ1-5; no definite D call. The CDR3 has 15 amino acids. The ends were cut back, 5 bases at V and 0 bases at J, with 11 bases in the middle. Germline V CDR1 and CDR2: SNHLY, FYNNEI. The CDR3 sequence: CASSFSWGSNQPQHF. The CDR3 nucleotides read TGTGCCAGCAGTTTCTCTTGGGGTAGCAATCAGCCCCAGCATTTT.

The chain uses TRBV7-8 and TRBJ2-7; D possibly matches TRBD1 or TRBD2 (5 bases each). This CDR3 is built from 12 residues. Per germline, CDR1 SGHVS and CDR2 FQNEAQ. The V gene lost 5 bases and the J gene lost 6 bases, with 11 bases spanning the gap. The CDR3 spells CASSPGPPEQYV. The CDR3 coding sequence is TGTGCCAGCAGCCCGGGACCCCCCGAGCAGTACGTC.

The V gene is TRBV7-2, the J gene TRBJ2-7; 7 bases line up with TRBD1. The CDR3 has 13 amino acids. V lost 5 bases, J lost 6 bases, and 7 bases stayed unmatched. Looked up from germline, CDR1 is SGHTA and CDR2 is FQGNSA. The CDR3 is CASSQDRAGEQYV. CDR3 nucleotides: TGTGCCAGCAGCCAAGACAGGGCTGGCGAGCAGTACGTC.

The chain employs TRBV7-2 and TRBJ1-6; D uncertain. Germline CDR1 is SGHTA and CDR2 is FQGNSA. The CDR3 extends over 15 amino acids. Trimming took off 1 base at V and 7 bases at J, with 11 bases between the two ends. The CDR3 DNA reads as TGTGCCAGCAGCTTAGAAGGGCCGGGGAATTCACCCCTCCACTTT. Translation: CASSLEGPGNSPLHF.

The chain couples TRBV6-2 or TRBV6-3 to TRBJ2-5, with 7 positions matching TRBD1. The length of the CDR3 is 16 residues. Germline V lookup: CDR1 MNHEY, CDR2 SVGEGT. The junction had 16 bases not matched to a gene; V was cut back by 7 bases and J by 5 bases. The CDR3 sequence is CASTPSLFDRAETQYF. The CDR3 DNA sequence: TGTGCCAGCACCCCCTCCCTTTTCGACAGGGCTGAGACCCAGTACTTC.

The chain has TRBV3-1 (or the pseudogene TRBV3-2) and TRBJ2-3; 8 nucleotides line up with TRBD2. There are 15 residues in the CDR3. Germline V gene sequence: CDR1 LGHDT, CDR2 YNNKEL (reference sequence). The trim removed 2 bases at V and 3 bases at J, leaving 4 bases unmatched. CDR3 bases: TGTGCCAGCAGCCAATCTGCGGGGGGAACAGATACGCAGTATTTT. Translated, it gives CASSQSAGGTDTQYF.

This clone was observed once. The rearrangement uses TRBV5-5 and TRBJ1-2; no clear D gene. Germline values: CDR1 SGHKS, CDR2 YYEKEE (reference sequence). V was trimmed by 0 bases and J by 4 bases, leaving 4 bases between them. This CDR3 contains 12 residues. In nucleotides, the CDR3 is TGTGCCAGCAGCTTGGGCTTCTATGGCTACACCTTC. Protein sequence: CASSLGFYGYTF. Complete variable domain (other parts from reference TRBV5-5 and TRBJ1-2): DAGVTQSPTHLIKTRGQQVTLRCSPISGHKSVSWYQQVLGQGPQFIFQYYEKEERGRGNFPDRFSARQFPNYSSELNVNALLLGDSALYLCASSLGFYGYTFGSGTRLTVV.

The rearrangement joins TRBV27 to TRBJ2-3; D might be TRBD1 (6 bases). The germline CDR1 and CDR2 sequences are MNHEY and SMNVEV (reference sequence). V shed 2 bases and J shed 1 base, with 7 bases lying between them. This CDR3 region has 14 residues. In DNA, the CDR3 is TGTGCCAGCAGTTTAAGACAGGGCACAGATACGCAGTATTTT. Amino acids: CASSLRQGTDTQYF.

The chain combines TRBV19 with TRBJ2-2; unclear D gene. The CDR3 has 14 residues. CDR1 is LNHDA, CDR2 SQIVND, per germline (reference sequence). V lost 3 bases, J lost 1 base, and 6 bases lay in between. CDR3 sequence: CASSISENTGELFF. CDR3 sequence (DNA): TGTGCCAGTAGTATCAGTGAGAACACCGGGGAGCTGTTTTTT.

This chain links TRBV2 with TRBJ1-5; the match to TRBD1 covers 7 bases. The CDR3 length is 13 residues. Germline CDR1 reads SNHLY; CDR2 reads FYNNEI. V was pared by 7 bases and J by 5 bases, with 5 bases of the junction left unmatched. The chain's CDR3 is CASKRTGDQPQHF. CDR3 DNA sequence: TGTGCCAGCAAAAGGACAGGAGATCAGCCCCAGCATTTT.

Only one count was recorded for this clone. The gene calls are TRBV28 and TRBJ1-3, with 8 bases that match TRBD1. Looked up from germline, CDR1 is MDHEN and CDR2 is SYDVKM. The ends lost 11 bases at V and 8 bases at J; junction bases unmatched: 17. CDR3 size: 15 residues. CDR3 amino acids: CASTSRGTGVYTIYF. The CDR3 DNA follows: TGTGCCTCAACCTCCCGGGGGACAGGTGTATACACCATATATTTT.

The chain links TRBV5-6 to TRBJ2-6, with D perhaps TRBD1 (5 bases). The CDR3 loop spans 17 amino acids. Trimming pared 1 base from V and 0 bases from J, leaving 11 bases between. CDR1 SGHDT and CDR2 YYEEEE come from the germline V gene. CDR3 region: CASSLRQGFSGANVLTF. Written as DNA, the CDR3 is TGTGCCAGCAGCTTGAGGCAGGGATTCTCTGGGGCCAACGTCCTGACTTTC.

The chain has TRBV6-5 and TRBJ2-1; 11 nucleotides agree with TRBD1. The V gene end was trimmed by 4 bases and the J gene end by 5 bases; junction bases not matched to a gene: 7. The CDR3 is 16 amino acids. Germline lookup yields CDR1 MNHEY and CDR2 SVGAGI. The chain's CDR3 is CASSWTGGGIHNEQFF. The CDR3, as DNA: TGTGCCAGCAGTTGGACAGGGGGCGGAATCCACAATGAGCAGTTCTTC.

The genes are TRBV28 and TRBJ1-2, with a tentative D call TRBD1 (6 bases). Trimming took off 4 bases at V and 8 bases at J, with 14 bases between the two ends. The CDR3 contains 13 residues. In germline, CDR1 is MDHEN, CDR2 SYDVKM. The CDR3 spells CASSSQGKLGYTF. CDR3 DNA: TGTGCCAGCAGTTCTCAGGGGAAGTTAGGCTACACCTTC.

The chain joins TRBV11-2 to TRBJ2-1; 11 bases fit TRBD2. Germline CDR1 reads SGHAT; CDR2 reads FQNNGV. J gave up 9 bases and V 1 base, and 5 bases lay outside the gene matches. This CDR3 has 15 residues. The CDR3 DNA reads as TGTGCCAGCAGCTTAGGACTAGCGGGGCTCTCTGAGCAGTTCTTC. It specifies CASSLGLAGLSEQFF.

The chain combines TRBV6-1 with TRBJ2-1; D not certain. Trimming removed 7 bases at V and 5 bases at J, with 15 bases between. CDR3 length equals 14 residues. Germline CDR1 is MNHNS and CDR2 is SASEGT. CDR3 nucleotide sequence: TGTGCCAGCATCCGATCACAGCTCGACAATGAGCAGTTCTTC. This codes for CASIRSQLDNEQFF.

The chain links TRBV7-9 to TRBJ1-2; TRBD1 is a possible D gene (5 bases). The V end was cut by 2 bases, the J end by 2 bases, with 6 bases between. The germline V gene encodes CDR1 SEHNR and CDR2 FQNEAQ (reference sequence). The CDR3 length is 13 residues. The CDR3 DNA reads TGTGCCAGCAGCTTACAGGGCAACTATGGCTACACCTTC. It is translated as CASSLQGNYGYTF.

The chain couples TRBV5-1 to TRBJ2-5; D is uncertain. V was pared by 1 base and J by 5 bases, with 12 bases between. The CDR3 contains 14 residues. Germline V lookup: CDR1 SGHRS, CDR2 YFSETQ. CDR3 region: CASSLQGLRETQYF. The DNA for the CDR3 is TGCGCCAGCAGCTTGCAAGGGCTTCGCGAGACCCAGTACTTC.

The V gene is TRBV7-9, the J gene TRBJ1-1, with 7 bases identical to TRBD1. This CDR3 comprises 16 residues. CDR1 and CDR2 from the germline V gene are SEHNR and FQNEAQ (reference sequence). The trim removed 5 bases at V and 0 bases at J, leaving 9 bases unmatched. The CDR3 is CASSGNRGRMNTEAFF. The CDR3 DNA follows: TGTGCCAGCAGCGGCAACAGGGGTAGGATGAACACTGAAGCTTTCTTT.